Following are 9 T cell receptor beta chains from one sample sequenced in a study of cytomegalovirus exposure and HLA in healthy donors. 60 Vbeta and 13 Jbeta primers were used in PCR. Measured with immunoSEQ multiplex PCR; TCRdb has only the in-frame clones, and not every one. The sample contains over 150,000 clones, around four fifths of which appear only once. Sequenced sample: PBMCs. All receptors derive from a young woman in good health and CMV-seronegative.

CDR3 DNA: TGTGCCAGCAGTTACGAGCGGAGCACAGATACGCAGTATTTT. This gives the protein CASSYERSTDTQYF. The chain links TRBV6-5 to TRBJ2-3, with D tentatively TRBD2 (5 bases). Trimming took off 2 bases at V and 0 bases at J, with 6 bases between the two ends. The CDR3 runs 14 residues. Germline V gene data show CDR1 as MNHEY and CDR2 as SVGAGI.

The chain recombines TRBV9 with TRBJ2-3; the D gene is possibly TRBD2 (6 bases). Trimming took 7 bases from V and 2 from J, leaving 11 bases between them. The germline V gene has CDR1 SGDLS and CDR2 YYNGEE. The CDR3 spans 13 residues. CDR3 amino acids: CASSGLNTDTQYF. The CDR3, as DNA: TGTGCCAGCTCCGGACTAAACACAGATACGCAGTATTTT.

The chain has TRBV27 and TRBJ1-6; TRBD1 matches at 10 bases. Germline trimming cut 4 bases from V and 3 bases from J; bases unmatched to any gene: 6. The CDR3 has 17 residues. Germline values: CDR1 MNHEY, CDR2 SMNVEV (reference sequence). Here the CDR3 reads CASSSGQGTLYNSPLHF. In nucleotides, the CDR3 is TGTGCCAGCAGTTCGGGACAGGGGACCCTCTATAATTCACCCCTCCACTTT.

V is TRBV5-1 and J is TRBJ2-3, with D unclear. Trimming removed 1 base at V and 6 bases at J, with 6 bases between. Germline values: CDR1 SGHRS, CDR2 YFSETQ. The CDR3 has 12 residues. CDR3 amino acids: CASSLYGDTQYF. DNA for the CDR3: TGCGCCAGCAGCTTGTACGGGGATACGCAGTATTTT.

With regard to this clone: The sample contains more than one DNA sequence encoding this CDR3. The gene calls are TRBV5-1 and TRBJ1-1; no reliable D call. The V end was cut by 2 bases, the J end by 2 bases, with 7 bases between. The CDR3 sequence is 13 residues long. CDR1 SGHRS and CDR2 YFSETQ come from the germline V gene. CDR3 DNA: TGCGCCAGCAGCTTACAGAGAAACACTGAAGCTTTCTTT. Protein sequence: CASSLQRNTEAFF.

The genes are TRBV7-9 and TRBJ2-2; D not certain. This CDR3 has 13 amino acids. Germline CDR1 is SEHNR and CDR2 is FQNEAQ (reference sequence). With 3 bases removed from V and 4 bases from J, the gap between germline ends came to 6 bases. CDR3: CASSLELTGELFF. The CDR3 nucleotides are TGTGCCAGCAGCTTGGAGCTCACCGGGGAGCTGTTTTTT.

This clone was detected once. Within the sample, other DNA sequences also encode this same CDR3. The rearrangement links TRBV7-9 to TRBJ2-7, with 7 bases matching TRBD1. The CDR3 has 14 residues. Germline CDR1 reads SEHNR; CDR2 reads FQNEAQ (reference sequence). With V trimmed by 2 bases and J by 1 base, 2 bases remained unmatched. This chain's CDR3 is CASSLSQGSYEQYF. DNA of the CDR3: TGTGCCAGCAGCTTATCACAGGGGTCCTACGAGCAGTACTTC.

This clone was observed a single time. V usage is TRBV2 and J usage is TRBJ1-5; the match to TRBD1 covers 10 bases. Germline V gene sequence: CDR1 SNHLY, CDR2 FYNNEI. The J segment lost 4 bases and the V segment lost 1 base, leaving 4 bases of the junction unmatched. The CDR3 runs to 16 residues. The CDR3 reads CASSEGLGQGNQPQHF. As DNA, the CDR3 is TGTGCCAGCAGTGAAGGTTTGGGACAGGGGAATCAGCCCCAGCATTTT. Full variable domain (outside the CDR3, taken from reference TRBV2 and TRBJ1-5): EPEVTQTPSHQVTQMGQEVILRCVPISNHLYFYWYRQILGQKVEFLVSFYNNEISEKSEIFDDQFSVERPDGSNFTLKIRSTKLEDSAMYFCASSEGLGQGNQPQHFGDGTRLSIL.

This chain connects TRBV2 to TRBJ2-1; D is perhaps TRBD1 (6 bases). CDR3 length: 14 residues. CDR1 and CDR2 (germline): SNHLY, FYNNEI. Trimming pared 1 base from V and 8 bases from J, leaving 12 bases between. In DNA, the CDR3 is TGTGCCAGCAGTGAAGGCCAGGGGTATCATGAGCAGTTCTTC. This encodes CASSEGQGYHEQFF.